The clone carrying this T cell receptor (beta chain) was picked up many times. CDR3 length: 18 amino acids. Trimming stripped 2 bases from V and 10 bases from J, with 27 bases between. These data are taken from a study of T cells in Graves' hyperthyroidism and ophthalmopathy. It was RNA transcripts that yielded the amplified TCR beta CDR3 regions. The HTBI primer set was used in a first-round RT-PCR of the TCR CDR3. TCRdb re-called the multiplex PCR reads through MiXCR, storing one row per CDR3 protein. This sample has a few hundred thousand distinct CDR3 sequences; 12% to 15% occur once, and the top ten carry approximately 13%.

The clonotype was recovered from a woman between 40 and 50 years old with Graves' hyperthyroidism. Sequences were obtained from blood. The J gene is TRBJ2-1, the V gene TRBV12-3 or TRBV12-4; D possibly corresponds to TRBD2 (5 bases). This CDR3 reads CASSLPSRDLSNNAEQFF. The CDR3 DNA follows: TGTGCCAGCAGTTTACCTAGTCGGGATTTGTCCAATAATGCGGAGCAGTTCTTC.